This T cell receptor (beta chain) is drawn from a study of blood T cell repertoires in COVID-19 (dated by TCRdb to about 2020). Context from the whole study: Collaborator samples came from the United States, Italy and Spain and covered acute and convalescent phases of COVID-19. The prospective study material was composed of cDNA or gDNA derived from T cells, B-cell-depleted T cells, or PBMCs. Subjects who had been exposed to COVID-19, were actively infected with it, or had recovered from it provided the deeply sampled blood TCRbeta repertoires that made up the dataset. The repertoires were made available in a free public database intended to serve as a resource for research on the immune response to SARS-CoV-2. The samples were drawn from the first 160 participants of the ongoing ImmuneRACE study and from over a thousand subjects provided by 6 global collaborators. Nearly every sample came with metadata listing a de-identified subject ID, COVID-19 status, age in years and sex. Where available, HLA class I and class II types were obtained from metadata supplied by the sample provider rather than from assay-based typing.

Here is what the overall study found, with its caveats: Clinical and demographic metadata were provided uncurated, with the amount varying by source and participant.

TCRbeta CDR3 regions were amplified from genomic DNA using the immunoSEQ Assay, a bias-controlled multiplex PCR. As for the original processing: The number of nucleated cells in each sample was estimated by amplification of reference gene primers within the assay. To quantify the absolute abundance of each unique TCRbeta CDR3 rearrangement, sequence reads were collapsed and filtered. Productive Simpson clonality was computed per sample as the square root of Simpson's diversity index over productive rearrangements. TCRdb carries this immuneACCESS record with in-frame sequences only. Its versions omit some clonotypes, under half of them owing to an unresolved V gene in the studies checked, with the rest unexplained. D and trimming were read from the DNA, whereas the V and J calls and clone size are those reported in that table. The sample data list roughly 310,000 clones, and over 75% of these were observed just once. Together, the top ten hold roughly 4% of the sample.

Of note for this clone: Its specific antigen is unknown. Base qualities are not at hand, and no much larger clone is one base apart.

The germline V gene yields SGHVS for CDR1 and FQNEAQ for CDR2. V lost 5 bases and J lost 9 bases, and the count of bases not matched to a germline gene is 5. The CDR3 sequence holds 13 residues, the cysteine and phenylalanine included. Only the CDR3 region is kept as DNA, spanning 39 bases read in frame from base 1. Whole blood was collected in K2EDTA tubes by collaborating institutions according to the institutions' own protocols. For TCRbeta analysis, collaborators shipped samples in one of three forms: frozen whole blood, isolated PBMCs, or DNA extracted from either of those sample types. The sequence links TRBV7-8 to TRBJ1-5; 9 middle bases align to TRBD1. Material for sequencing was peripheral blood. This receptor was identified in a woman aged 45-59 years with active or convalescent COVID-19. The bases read TGTGCCAGCAGCCCGACAGGGGGTCGGCCCCAGCATTTT. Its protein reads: CASSPTGGRPQHF.